The present T cell receptor (beta chain) was sequenced within a study of response to subunit inactivated influenza vaccine. Whole-study findings and limits: The authors proposed limited new T cell recruitment per seasonal influenza vaccination.

Turning to this clonotype: Antigen unknown.

In germline, CDR1 is SQVTM, CDR2 ANQGSEA. The CDR3 extends over 11 amino acids. In TCRdb, the RT-PCR reads were re-called with MiXCR into one record per CDR3 protein. The sample lists about 540,000 distinct CDR3 sequences, 12% to 15% occurring once. This sequence was found in a man aged 45-60 years who received an inactivated influenza vaccine. Here the sequenced sample was PBMCs from blood, taken 11 to 12 days after vaccination. This chain connects TRBV29-1 to TRBJ2-1, with 7 bases matching TRBD2. Here the CDR3 reads CSGGVKDEQFF. The CDR3 DNA follows: TGCAGTGGGGGGGTGAAGGATGAGCAGTTCTTC.